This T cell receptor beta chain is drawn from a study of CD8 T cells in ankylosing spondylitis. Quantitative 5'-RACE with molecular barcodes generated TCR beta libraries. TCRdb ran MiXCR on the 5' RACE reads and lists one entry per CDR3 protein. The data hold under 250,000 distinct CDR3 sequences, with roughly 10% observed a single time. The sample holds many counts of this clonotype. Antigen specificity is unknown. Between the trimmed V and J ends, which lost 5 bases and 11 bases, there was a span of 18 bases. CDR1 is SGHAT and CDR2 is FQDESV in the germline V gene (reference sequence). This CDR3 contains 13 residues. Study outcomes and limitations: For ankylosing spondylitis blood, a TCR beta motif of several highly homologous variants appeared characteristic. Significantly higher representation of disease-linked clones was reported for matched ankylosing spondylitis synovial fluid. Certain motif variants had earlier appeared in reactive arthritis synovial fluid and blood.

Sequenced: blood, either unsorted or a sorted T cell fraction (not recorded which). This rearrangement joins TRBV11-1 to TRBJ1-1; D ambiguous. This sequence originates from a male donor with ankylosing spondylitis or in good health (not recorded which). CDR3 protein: CASSPQSTGRAFF. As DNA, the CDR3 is TGTGCCAGCAGCCCCCAATCGACCGGGCGTGCTTTCTTT.